A selection of T cell receptor beta chains follows, all from one sample in a study of PD-1 blockade in classical Hodgkin lymphoma. Sequencing was performed with immunoSEQ multiplex PCR; in TCRdb, only in-frame clones are kept and a portion is missing. This repertoire shows thousands of clones, around 84% found once; its top ten account for about an eighth. Source: peripheral blood mononuclear cells (PBMCs), taken at baseline. Source of these receptors: a human donor with classical Hodgkin lymphoma. CDR3s leave out the opening cysteine and the closing phenylalanine or tryptophan.

v_call: TRBV10-3; cdr3_length: 17; cdr3_aa: AISDPYGQGARVTGELF
v_call: TRBV28; cdr3_length: 11; cdr3_aa: ASSSPGSYEQY
v_call: TRBV19; cdr3_length: 11; cdr3_aa: ASSLERVSEQY
v_call: TRBV4-1; cdr3_length: 13; cdr3_aa: ASSEGTASSYEQY
v_call: TRBV7-6; cdr3_length: 11; cdr3_aa: ASQPGPNYEQY
v_call: TRBV10-1; cdr3_length: 15; cdr3_aa: ASSAGETGGNTGELF
v_call: TRBV9; cdr3_length: 13; cdr3_aa: ASSAQHLPYNEQF
v_call: TRBV7-9; cdr3_length: 11; cdr3_aa: ASSGTMPYEQY
v_call: TRBV7-2; cdr3_length: 12; cdr3_aa: ASSYGGLANEQY
v_call: TRBV27; cdr3_length: 16; cdr3_aa: ASSLATPPSSYNSPLH
v_call: TRBV29-1; cdr3_length: 10; cdr3_aa: SVGQGAYEQY
v_call: TRBV7-9; cdr3_length: 13; cdr3_aa: ASNFAGGLVNEQF
v_call: TRBV28; cdr3_length: 13; cdr3_aa: ASSSQLGSNQPQH
v_call: TRBV19; cdr3_length: 16; cdr3_aa: ASSTTRTSRGEHNEQF
v_call: TRBV19; cdr3_length: 10; cdr3_aa: ASKFRNQPQH
v_call: TRBV29-1; cdr3_length: 9; cdr3_aa: SVETYNEQF
v_call: TRBV28; cdr3_length: 10; cdr3_aa: ASSLGETEAF
v_call: TRBV9; cdr3_length: 12; cdr3_aa: ASSGSNQRGEQF
v_call: TRBV19; cdr3_length: 13; cdr3_aa: ASSSLDGNTGELF
v_call: TRBV28; cdr3_length: 14; cdr3_aa: ASSLPLGLGNQPQH
v_call: TRBV10-3; cdr3_length: 13; cdr3_aa: AIREGLVGTGELF
v_call: TRBV4-2; cdr3_length: 15; cdr3_aa: ASSRINPGTTNEKLF
v_call: TRBV28; cdr3_length: 12; cdr3_aa: ASSPSRGGWEQY
v_call: TRBV6-6; cdr3_length: 12; cdr3_aa: ASSYDRTNTEAF
v_call: TRBV20-1; cdr3_length: 9; cdr3_aa: SAAGQGRDN
v_call: TRBV2; cdr3_length: 12; cdr3_aa: ASNLITGAGELF
v_call: TRBV7-9; cdr3_length: 13; cdr3_aa: ASSLVGQGFDGYT
v_call: TRBV27; cdr3_length: 14; cdr3_aa: ASSSMTRGSDNEQF
v_call: TRBV4-2; cdr3_length: 14; cdr3_aa: ASSQDKGRRGEKLF
v_call: TRBV28; cdr3_length: 14; cdr3_aa: ASSPTTSGTSETQY
v_call: TRBV4-3; cdr3_length: 15; cdr3_aa: ASSQGLRDSYADTQY
v_call: TRBV5-1; cdr3_length: 15; cdr3_aa: ASSLAGPTGGNTEAF
v_call: TRBV7-9; cdr3_length: 16; cdr3_aa: ASSGRQGAFLAKNIQY
v_call: TRBV2; cdr3_length: 11; cdr3_aa: ASSGTGFNEQF
v_call: TRBV9; cdr3_length: 13; cdr3_aa: ASSPTSSWLYEQY
v_call: TRBV14; cdr3_length: 18; cdr3_aa: ASSQERGAGPRGITGELF
v_call: TRBV9; cdr3_length: 13; cdr3_aa: ASSVAPSPYNEQF
v_call: TRBV5-5; cdr3_length: 11; cdr3_aa: ASSLTERETQY
v_call: TRBV27; cdr3_length: 13; cdr3_aa: ASSLSTASGSRQY
v_call: TRBV5-6; cdr3_length: 13; cdr3_aa: ASSFEGVSTDTQY
v_call: TRBV5-1; cdr3_length: 13; cdr3_aa: ASSPSGALRDGYT
v_call: TRBV6-5; cdr3_length: 14; cdr3_aa: ASSYDWAGGTEKLF
v_call: TRBV7-9; cdr3_length: 14; cdr3_aa: ASSYSPGLEEETQY
v_call: TRBV7-9; cdr3_length: 11; cdr3_aa: ASSYPRGGGYT
v_call: TRBV7-9; cdr3_length: 13; cdr3_aa: ASSLAGAGQETQY
v_call: TRBV11-3; cdr3_length: 13; cdr3_aa: ASSLSGRRTDTQY
v_call: TRBV4-1; cdr3_length: 11; cdr3_aa: ASSQDPYEKLF
v_call: TRBV5-5; cdr3_length: 13; cdr3_aa: ASSQTSGINNEQF
v_call: TRBV7-6; cdr3_length: 12; cdr3_aa: ASSLEGSTDTQY
v_call: TRBV28; cdr3_length: 11; cdr3_aa: AGGGIIYNEQF
v_call: TRBV7-2; cdr3_length: 13; cdr3_aa: ASSLGGRIGQPQH
v_call: TRBV5-1; cdr3_length: 12; cdr3_aa: ASSLKGSTGELF
v_call: TRBV7-2; cdr3_length: 11; cdr3_aa: ASSPRSQGRLF
v_call: TRBV18; cdr3_length: 9; cdr3_aa: ASSPEETQY
v_call: TRBV6-5; cdr3_length: 14; cdr3_aa: ASSYSLQGSGNTIY